This T cell receptor (beta chain) is from a study of T cells in localized non-small cell lung cancer. The data were produced by immunoSEQ multiplex PCR, yet TCRdb's version contains in-frame clones alone and is incomplete. The sample lists about 52,000 clones, around 86% occurring once. The V and J ends lost 0 bases and 5 bases, in that order; junction bases with no gene match: 4. The CDR3 is made up of 15 amino acids. The germline CDR1 and CDR2 sequences are MDHEN and SYDVKM. A note on this clone: The antigen remains undetermined.

Study-level findings and limits: Across samples, adjacent lung featured a median around 60 of the top 100 tumor clones.

This specimen consisted of peripheral blood, obtained before any cancer treatment. This receptor was taken from a male donor older than 55 with stage III squamous cell lung carcinoma. The chain couples TRBV28 to TRBJ2-7; 10 bases align to TRBD1. The CDR3 DNA sequence: TGTGCCAGCAGTTTATGGGGGACAGGGGACCACGAGCAGTACTTC. Its protein product is CASSLWGTGDHEQYF.